These 20 T cell receptor beta chains were sequenced from one sample in a study of blood T cell repertoires in COVID-19. Clones were read by immunoSEQ multiplex PCR, and TCRdb kept only the in-frame ones, dropping some. The repertoire holds 25,000 to 35,000 clones, with 90% as singletons. The sample consisted of peripheral blood. The receptors were gathered from a man in his sixties with active COVID-19.

The chain joins TRBV28 to TRBJ1-1, with a possible D match to TRBD1 (5 bases). CDR1 and CDR2 from the germline V gene are MDHEN and SYDVKM. The CDR3 is made up of 14 amino acids. V lost 3 bases to trimming and J lost 6 bases, with 14 bases between them. In nucleotides, the CDR3 is TGTGCCAGCAGTTTTGTCGGGTCAGGGCCTGAAGCTTTCTTT. Protein sequence: CASSFVGSGPEAFF.

The rearrangement joins TRBV19 to TRBJ2-1; TRBD1 matches 7 bases. The V segment lost 3 bases and the J segment 1 base; nucleotides outside the gene matches: 0. This CDR3 contains 14 residues. Germline V gene sequence: CDR1 LNHDA, CDR2 SQIVND (reference sequence). In DNA, the CDR3 is TGTGCCAGTAGTATCAGGGGGTCCTACAATGAGCAGTTCTTC. Its protein product is CASSIRGSYNEQFF.

CDR3 amino acids: CASMAGSNTEAFF. The CDR3 nucleotides are TGTGCCAGTATGGCAGGGTCGAACACTGAAGCTTTCTTT. The chain is built from TRBV19 and TRBJ1-1, with a weak D call TRBD1 (5 bases). The CDR3 runs to 13 residues. V dropped 7 bases and J dropped 1 base, with 10 bases sitting between them. Germline lookup yields CDR1 LNHDA and CDR2 SQIVND (reference sequence).

In this sample, this clone turned up a few times. The chain joins TRBV7-9 to TRBJ1-3; D possibly corresponds to TRBD1 (6 bases). V lost 6 bases to trimming and J lost 0 bases, with 15 bases between them. This CDR3 is built from 16 residues. Germline V CDR1 and CDR2: SEHNR, FQNEAQ (reference sequence). The CDR3 bases are TGTGCCAGCAGTACCGCCGGACAGTACTCTGGAAACACCATATATTTT. It specifies CASSTAGQYSGNTIYF.

This rearrangement joins TRBV7-6 to TRBJ1-2; D not resolved. This CDR3 spans 15 amino acids. V lost 5 bases, J lost 3 bases, and 16 bases lay in between. Germline V gives CDR1 SGHVS, CDR2 FNYEAQ. This CDR3 is CASSLYSGVDYGYTF. CDR3 nucleotides: TGTGCCAGCAGCCTCTATTCCGGGGTTGACTATGGCTACACCTTC.

In this sample, this clone turned up once. The chain joins TRBV28 to TRBJ2-7, with D unresolved. Trimming stripped 5 bases from V and 0 bases from J, with 8 bases between. The CDR3 is made up of 13 amino acids. The germline V gene has CDR1 MDHEN and CDR2 SYDVKM. This chain's CDR3 is CASSLRPSYEQYF. CDR3 in DNA: TGTGCCAGCAGTCTGCGGCCCTCCTACGAGCAGTACTTC. The whole variable domain, filled in from reference TRBV28 and TRBJ2-7, reads DVKVTQSSRYLVKRTGEKVFLECVQDMDHENMFWYRQDPGLGLRLIYFSYDVKMKEKGDIPEGYSVSREKKERFSLILESASTNQTSMYLCASSLRPSYEQYFGPGTRLTVT.

The chain uses TRBV7-9 and TRBJ1-4; maybe TRBD1 (6 bases). The length of the CDR3 is 15 residues. Germline CDR1 SEHNR, CDR2 FQNEAQ (reference sequence). Trimming shortened V by 8 bases and J by 5 bases, and 18 bases separated the two germline ends. CDR3 nucleotides: TGTGCCAGCTCCTATGACAGGATTAAAAATGAAAAACTGTTTTTT. Its protein product is CASSYDRIKNEKLFF.

The gene calls are TRBV12-3 or TRBV12-4 and TRBJ2-1; D may be TRBD1 (6 bases). The V gene lost 5 bases and the J gene lost 5 bases, with 10 bases spanning the gap. The CDR3 has 13 residues. CDR3 region: CASSEQGDNEQFF. The CDR3, as DNA: TGTGCCAGCAGTGAACAGGGAGACAATGAGCAGTTCTTC.

The chain has TRBV5-1 and TRBJ1-3, with 11 positions matching TRBD1. Losses at the gene ends were 4 bases for V and 8 bases for J; bases not matched to a gene: 5. The CDR3 is 14 amino acids. Germline-derived CDR1 and CDR2 are SGHRS and YFSETQ. CDR3 coding DNA: TGCGCCAGCAGCACGGACAGGGGGCAGGACACCATATATTTT. It codes for CASSTDRGQDTIYF. The full variable domain, in which reference TRBV5-1 and TRBJ1-3 provide the parts outside the CDR3, is KAGVTQTPRYLIKTRGQQVTLSCSPISGHRSVSWYQQTPGQGLQFLFEYFSETQRNKGNFPGRFSGRQFSNSRSEMNVSTLELGDSALYLCASSTDRGQDTIYFGEGSWLTVV.

This clone was counted a single time. CDR3 in DNA: TGTGCCAGCAGCGACAGGGTTGGGACTGAAGCTTTCTTT. Its protein is CASSDRVGTEAFF. This sequence joins TRBV3-1 (or the pseudogene TRBV3-2) and TRBJ1-1; 7 nucleotides match TRBD1. The V segment lost 5 bases and the J segment 5 bases; nucleotides outside the gene matches: 5. The length of the CDR3 is 13 residues. The germline gives CDR1 LGHDT, CDR2 YNNKEL (reference sequence).

This chain joins TRBV2 and TRBJ2-1, with 7 bases that match TRBD1. Unmatched junction bases numbered 7, after V lost 5 bases and J lost 9 bases. Germline loops: CDR1 SNHLY, CDR2 FYNNEI. The CDR3 loop spans 13 amino acids. The CDR3 coding sequence is TGTGCCAGCAGTTCTGACAGGGTTGGTGAGCAGTTCTTC. Its translation: CASSSDRVGEQFF.

The chain has TRBV5-1 and TRBJ2-3, with D maybe TRBD1 (6 bases). V lost 4 bases, J lost 0 bases, and 15 bases lay in between. The CDR3 covers 16 residues. Looked up from germline, CDR1 is SGHRS and CDR2 is YFSETQ. CDR3: CASSPGTLWSTDTQYF. CDR3 in DNA: TGCGCCAGCAGCCCCGGGACACTATGGAGCACAGATACGCAGTATTTT.

The V gene is TRBV19, the J gene TRBJ2-7; TRBD1 matches 8 bases. CDR1 is LNHDA, CDR2 SQIVND, per germline (reference sequence). The CDR3 length is 13 residues. Losses at the gene ends were 11 bases for V and 3 bases for J; bases not matched to a gene: 9. In DNA, the CDR3 is TGTGCCGCGGGCGACAGGGGCGTCTACGAGCAGTACTTC. Translation gives CAAGDRGVYEQYF. The whole variable domain, filled in from reference TRBV19 and TRBJ2-7, reads DGGITQSPKYLFRKEGQNVTLSCEQNLNHDAMYWYRQDPGQGLRLIYYSQIVNDFQKGDIAEGYSVSREKKESFPLTVTSAQKNPTAFYLCAAGDRGVYEQYFGPGTRLTVT.

V gene TRBV5-1 combines with J gene TRBJ1-2, with D perhaps TRBD1 (6 bases). Germline CDR1 reads SGHRS; CDR2 reads YFSETQ. Trimming pared 2 bases from V and 6 bases from J, leaving 17 bases between. The CDR3 covers 15 residues. CDR3 nucleotide sequence: TGCGCCAGCAGCTTAGGGGGTGGCCGCTCTAATGGCTACACCTTC. It codes for CASSLGGGRSNGYTF.

The chain uses TRBV10-3 and TRBJ2-3; TRBD2 is a possible D gene (5 bases). V was cut by 4 bases and J by 0 bases, with 14 bases left in between. Germline CDR1 is ENHRY and CDR2 is SYGVKD. This CDR3 has 16 amino acids. The CDR3 coding sequence is TGTGCCATCAGTGGTAGGACTGGAACTAGCACAGATACGCAGTATTTT. Translation gives CAISGRTGTSTDTQYF.

The J gene is TRBJ1-4, the V gene TRBV29-1, with a weak D call TRBD1 (6 bases). Germline lookup yields CDR1 SQVTM and CDR2 ANQGSEA. CDR3 length: 13 amino acids. The V gene lost 7 bases and the J gene lost 1 base, with 10 bases spanning the gap. The CDR3 DNA is TGCAGCGCGGGGGCTGGAACTAATGAAAAACTGTTTTTT. Translating gives CSAGAGTNEKLFF.

V gene TRBV3-1 (or the pseudogene TRBV3-2) combines with J gene TRBJ2-3; TRBD2 aligns across 10 bases. V dropped 4 bases and J dropped 3; count of bases not matched to a gene: 10. Germline CDR1 LGHDT, CDR2 YNNKEL (reference sequence). There are 17 residues in the CDR3. The CDR3 loop reads CASSPRELAGRTDTQYF. In DNA form, the CDR3 reads TGTGCCAGCAGCCCCCGGGAACTAGCGGGGAGGACAGATACGCAGTATTTT.

The chain couples TRBV19 to TRBJ1-1; 7 positions match TRBD1. J was trimmed by 1 base and V by 5 bases; bases with no gene match: 4. Germline V gene data show CDR1 as LNHDA and CDR2 as SQIVND (reference sequence). The CDR3 loop spans 14 amino acids. CDR3 nucleotide sequence: TGTGCCAGTAGTCTCCGGGACAGGAACACTGAAGCTTTCTTT. Its translation is CASSLRDRNTEAFF.

V is TRBV5-3 and J is TRBJ1-3, with 9 bases lining up with TRBD1. TRBV5-3 is noted as an ORF with a role that remains uncertain. CDR3 size: 14 residues. Trimming cost V 2 bases and J 8 bases; bases outside gene matches: 5. The CDR3 reads CARSFRDRVDTIYF. CDR3 DNA sequence: TGTGCCAGAAGCTTCCGGGACAGGGTGGACACCATATATTTT.

This chain joins TRBV19 and TRBJ2-6; 7 bases agree with TRBD1. V lost 5 bases, J lost 2 bases, and 3 bases stayed unmatched. Germline CDR1 is LNHDA and CDR2 is SQIVND (reference sequence). The CDR3 extends over 15 amino acids. CDR3 protein: CASSRDRAGANVLTF. In DNA, the CDR3 is TGTGCCAGTAGTCGAGACAGGGCTGGGGCCAACGTCCTGACTTTC.